One sample yielded the 32 T cell receptor beta chains listed below, sequenced in a study of blood T cell repertoires in COVID-19. The assay was immunoSEQ multiplex PCR, and TCRdb's table has in-frame clones only and misses some. This table holds just under 80,000 clones, roughly 88% found once. The source material was peripheral blood. The receptor set was obtained from a human donor in a cohort sampled during active COVID-19.

V usage is TRBV11-1 and J usage is TRBJ2-3, with D unclear. The length of the CDR3 is 15 residues. Germline CDR1 is SGHAT and CDR2 is FQDESV (reference sequence). The V end lost 2 bases, the J end lost 2 bases, and 11 bases lay between the germline ends. The CDR3 DNA reads as TGTGCCAGCAGCTTATCCGAGACTTACACAGATACGCAGTATTTT. It codes for CASSLSETYTDTQYF.

The V and J genes are TRBV3-1 (or the pseudogene TRBV3-2) and TRBJ2-6; D uncertain. The germline gives CDR1 LGHDT, CDR2 YNNKEL (reference sequence). The germline V and J ends were trimmed by 5 bases and 0 bases, with 11 bases remaining between them. The CDR3 spans 16 residues. The CDR3: CASSSYRFSGANVLTF. The DNA of the CDR3 is TGTGCCAGCAGCTCCTACCGCTTCTCTGGGGCCAACGTCCTGACTTTC.

The rearrangement uses TRBV28 and TRBJ1-3; 9 nucleotides line up with TRBD1. CDR1 is MDHEN, CDR2 SYDVKM, per germline. The CDR3 contains 19 residues. Germline trimming cut 8 bases from V and 0 bases from J; bases unmatched to any gene: 17. CDR3 coding DNA: TGTGCCAGCCAACCCCTTATACGGACAGGGGCAACCTCTGGAAACACCATATATTTT. This sequence encodes CASQPLIRTGATSGNTIYF.

This chain joins TRBV10-3 and TRBJ2-7; TRBD1 matches 7 bases. Germline CDR1 and CDR2: ENHRY and SYGVKD. V lost 0 bases to trimming and J lost 3 bases; unmatched junction nucleotides: 5. This CDR3 is built from 15 residues. CDR3 residues: CAISESRQGDYEQYF. DNA of the CDR3: TGTGCCATCAGTGAGTCCAGACAGGGAGACTACGAGCAGTACTTC.

With regard to this clone: Other DNA sequences in this sample translate to the same CDR3. The CDR3 bases are TGTGCCACCAGCAGAGATCGTAACTATGGCTACACCTTC. Amino acid sequence: CATSRDRNYGYTF. J is TRBJ1-2 and V is TRBV15; D gene unclear. CDR3 length: 13 residues. From germline, CDR1 is LNHNV and CDR2 YYDKDF (reference sequence). Trimming stripped 0 bases from V and 1 base from J, with 3 bases between. The whole variable domain, remainder taken from reference TRBV15 and TRBJ1-2, is DAMVIQNPRYQVTQFGKPVTLSCSQTLNHNVMYWYQQKSSQAPKLLFHYYDKDFNNEADTPDNFQSRRPNTSFCFLDIRSPGLGDTAMYLCATSRDRNYGYTFGSGTRLTVV.

The CDR3 nucleotides read TGTGCCAGCAGCTTTTTAGCGGGAGGCCACGTCAGGTCCTACAATGAGCAGTTCTTC. It translates to CASSFLAGGHVRSYNEQFF. The J gene is TRBJ2-1, the V gene TRBV7-2; the match to TRBD2 covers 10 bases. V lost 3 bases, J lost 1 base, and 12 bases stayed unmatched. The germline V gene encodes CDR1 SGHTA and CDR2 FQGNSA. The CDR3 has 19 residues.

This clone has only one observation. V is TRBV6-5 and J is TRBJ1-5; D is ambiguous. The CDR3 loop spans 14 amino acids. V was pared by 8 bases and J by 4 bases, with 15 bases between. Germline V lookup: CDR1 MNHEY, CDR2 SVGAGI. Here the CDR3 reads CASCVGRTNQPQHF. As DNA, the CDR3 is TGTGCCAGCTGCGTAGGGAGGACTAATCAGCCCCAGCATTTT.

The rearrangement links TRBV25-1 to TRBJ1-2; D remains unclear. The CDR3 extends over 16 amino acids. Germline V gene data show CDR1 as MGHDK and CDR2 as SYGVNS. Between the trimmed V and J ends, which lost 1 base and 8 bases, there was a span of 20 bases. CDR3 region: CASSELTPSPPKGYTF. The CDR3, as DNA: TGTGCCAGCAGTGAATTGACTCCTTCGCCACCCAAGGGCTACACCTTC.

V is TRBV5-1 and J is TRBJ1-6; TRBD1 aligns across 8 bases. The germline CDR1 and CDR2 sequences are SGHRS and YFSETQ. CDR3 length equals 15 residues. J gave up 6 bases and V 0 bases, and 2 bases lay outside the gene matches. The CDR3 is CASSLVTGANSPLHF. The DNA for the CDR3 is TGCGCCAGCAGCTTGGTGACAGGGGCTAATTCACCCCTCCACTTT.

In its sample, this clone was seen a few times. This chain uses TRBV5-6 with TRBJ2-7, with D possibly TRBD2 on 6 matching bases. The V and J ends lost 0 bases and 2 bases respectively, with 15 bases between them. CDR1 is SGHDT and CDR2 is YYEEEE in the germline V gene. The CDR3 spans 16 residues. In DNA, the CDR3 is TGTGCCAGCAGCTTGGGCCCTCTGGGCGGGACCTACGAGCAGTACTTC. Its protein product is CASSLGPLGGTYEQYF.

The CDR3 nucleotides read TGTGCCAGCAGTTCGCCCACGAGCGGGACTCTCGAGCAGTACTTC. Translating it yields CASSSPTSGTLEQYF. V usage is TRBV27 and J usage is TRBJ2-7, with 7 bases aligning to TRBD2. The CDR3 consists of 15 residues. V shed 4 bases and J 6 bases; nucleotides not matched to a gene: 12. Germline V lookup: CDR1 MNHEY, CDR2 SMNVEV (reference sequence).

V is TRBV5-1 and J is TRBJ1-1, with 7 bases fitting TRBD1. With V trimmed by 0 bases and J by 5 bases, 13 bases remained unmatched. The germline V gene encodes CDR1 SGHRS and CDR2 YFSETQ. CDR3 length: 17 residues. CDR3 DNA: TGCGCCAGCAGCTTGGCCGGGGGAAGACAGGGAAGGACTGAAGCTTTCTTT. This translates into CASSLAGGRQGRTEAFF.

The V call is TRBV7-3, the J call TRBJ2-3; D perhaps matches TRBD1 (6 bases). The V gene lost 7 bases and the J gene lost 2 bases, with 10 bases spanning the gap. Germline CDR1 reads SGHTA; CDR2 reads FQGTGA. This CDR3 spans 13 amino acids. CDR3 loop: CASTRDNTDTQYF. The CDR3 DNA is TGTGCCAGCACCCGGGACAACACAGATACGCAGTATTTT.

In nucleotides, the CDR3 is TGTGCCAGCAGTTACCACGCCCTACAGGGATTCTATGGCTACACCTTC. Protein sequence: CASSYHALQGFYGYTF. This rearrangement joins TRBV6-2 or TRBV6-3 to TRBJ1-2, with D maybe TRBD1 (6 bases). Germline CDR1 MNHEY, CDR2 SVGEGT. The CDR3 runs 16 residues. Trimming stripped 2 bases from V and 4 bases from J, with 17 bases between.

The V and J genes are TRBV5-1 and TRBJ2-1; the D gene is possibly TRBD2 (6 bases). Germline loops: CDR1 SGHRS, CDR2 YFSETQ. Deletions cut 3 bases from V and 3 bases from J, with 10 bases between. The CDR3 has 14 amino acids. The CDR3 loop reads CASSSGGIYNEQFF. For the CDR3, the DNA is TGCGCCAGCAGCTCCGGGGGTATCTACAATGAGCAGTTCTTC. The full variable domain, in which reference TRBV5-1 and TRBJ2-1 provide the parts outside the CDR3, is KAGVTQTPRYLIKTRGQQVTLSCSPISGHRSVSWYQQTPGQGLQFLFEYFSETQRNKGNFPGRFSGRQFSNSRSEMNVSTLELGDSALYLCASSSGGIYNEQFFGPGTRLTVL.

The V and J genes are TRBV24-1 and TRBJ2-3, with 8 bases matching TRBD1. The CDR3 totals 13 residues. The germline V gene has CDR1 KGHDR and CDR2 SFDVKD. The trim removed 4 bases at V and 9 bases at J, leaving 5 bases unmatched. The CDR3 nucleotides read TGTGCCACCAGTGAGACAGGGGCAGGGACGCAGTATTTT. Amino acid sequence: CATSETGAGTQYF.

V is TRBV12-3 or TRBV12-4 and J is TRBJ2-7; no reliable D call. Trimming left V 6 bases short and J 7 bases short, with 13 bases between. The CDR3 runs 12 residues. CDR3 bases: TGTGCCAGCAGCTCGACCTCAGCGGAGCAGTACTTC. This sequence encodes CASSSTSAEQYF.

The chain uses TRBV7-2 and TRBJ2-3; 13 nucleotides match TRBD2. Unmatched junction bases numbered 10, after V lost 1 base and J lost 3 bases. From germline, CDR1 is SGHTA and CDR2 FQGNSA. The CDR3 runs to 19 residues. The CDR3 DNA follows: TGTGCCAGCAGCTTAGAAAGCGGACTAGCGGGAGTTTCGACAGATACGCAGTATTTT. This encodes CASSLESGLAGVSTDTQYF.

The table lists this clone with a count of one. CDR3: CASKESTGKGYTF. The CDR3 DNA reads TGCGCCAGCAAGGAATCGACAGGGAAGGGCTACACCTTC. The rearrangement joins TRBV5-1 to TRBJ1-2; 7 bases agree with TRBD1. This CDR3 region has 13 residues. The V gene's germline CDR1 is SGHRS and CDR2 YFSETQ. V was pared by 6 bases and J by 8 bases, with 10 bases of the junction left unmatched.

CDR3 sequence reads: CASSQEPLSSGFTDTQYF. The CDR3 DNA sequence: TGCGCCAGCAGCCAAGAGCCCCTGAGTAGCGGGTTCACAGATACGCAGTATTTT. The chain uses TRBV4-3 and TRBJ2-3; 7 bases are shared with TRBD2. Germline V CDR1 and CDR2: LGHNA, YSLEER. Trimming at V came to 0 bases and at J to 2 bases, leaving 11 bases not matched to a gene. The CDR3 is made up of 18 amino acids.

The V gene is TRBV21-1, the J gene TRBJ1-2; the D call TRBD1 from the table was never checked on the DNA. TRBV21-1 is shown as a pseudogene. The CDR3 spans 16 residues. This chain's CDR3 is CASSKRTGSPLYGYTF. The CDR3 bases are TGTGCCAGCAGCAAACGGACAGGCTCCCCTCTCTATGGCTACACCTTC.

The chain carries TRBV18 and TRBJ2-7, with 7 bases aligning to TRBD1. V gave up 3 bases and J gave up 0 bases; unmatched junction bases: 5. This CDR3 has 15 amino acids. Looked up from germline, CDR1 is KGHSH and CDR2 is LQKENI. DNA of the CDR3: TGTGCCAGCTCACCGGGGACAGAAGACTCCTACGAGCAGTACTTC. This gives the protein CASSPGTEDSYEQYF.

The chain links TRBV4-2 to TRBJ1-5; 9 bases agree with TRBD1. J lost 5 bases, V lost 4 bases, and 12 bases had no gene match. CDR1 and CDR2 from the germline V gene are LGHNA and YNFKEQ. The CDR3 spans 17 residues. The CDR3 coding sequence is TGTGCCAGCAGCCCAGATATAGGGGGACAGGGCTATCAGCCCCAGCATTTT. It codes for CASSPDIGGQGYQPQHF.

This clone came up many times. The chain has TRBV2 and TRBJ1-4, with D tentatively TRBD1 (6 bases). Germline CDR1 reads SNHLY; CDR2 reads FYNNEI. CDR3 length: 12 amino acids. V was trimmed by 8 bases and J by 7 bases, leaving 11 bases between them. Here the CDR3 reads CASGQRVEKLFF. In DNA, the CDR3 is TGTGCCAGCGGACAGAGAGTTGAAAAACTGTTTTTT.

On this clone itself: One end of the junction is discordant with germline, which a read error may explain. V and J are TRBV7-7 and TRBJ2-5; 12 bases match TRBD2. CDR3 length: 18 residues. Germline-derived CDR1 and CDR2 are SSHAT and FNYEAQ (reference sequence). CDR3 protein: CASSLASGRARGRETQYF. The CDR3 DNA reads as TGTGCTAGCAGCTTAGCTAGCGGGAGGGCCAGGGGGAGAGAGACCCAGTACTTC.

The chain uses TRBV5-1 and TRBJ1-5; D possibly corresponds to TRBD1 (5 bases). The CDR3 sequence is 17 residues long. V was clipped by 0 bases and J by 2 bases, with 15 bases between them. Germline V gene lookup returns CDR1 SGHRS and CDR2 YFSETQ. The CDR3 DNA is TGCGCCAGCAGCTTGGCAACTTTAGGGGTGGGCAATCAGCCCCAGCATTTT. Residues: CASSLATLGVGNQPQHF. The variable domain in full, with the rest retrieved from reference TRBV5-1 and TRBJ1-5, is KAGVTQTPRYLIKTRGQQVTLSCSPISGHRSVSWYQQTPGQGLQFLFEYFSETQRNKGNFPGRFSGRQFSNSRSEMNVSTLELGDSALYLCASSLATLGVGNQPQHFGDGTRLSIL.

CDR3 region: CASSLDPGVGYEQYF. In DNA, the CDR3 is TGTGCCAGCAGCTTAGACCCGGGGGTGGGTTACGAGCAGTACTTC. The rearrangement joins TRBV7-2 to TRBJ2-7; a weak D match, TRBD2 (6 bases). V shed 1 base and J shed 4 bases, with 14 bases lying between them. The CDR3 is 15 residues long. CDR1 and CDR2 from the germline V gene are SGHTA and FQGNSA.

This sequence joins TRBV5-4 and TRBJ2-4; D gene uncertain. This CDR3 comprises 15 residues. V lost 0 bases to trimming and J lost 5 bases, with 12 bases between them. CDR1 SGHNT and CDR2 YYREEE come from the germline V gene (reference sequence). CDR3 residues: CASSLVPVAENIQYF. The DNA for the CDR3 is TGTGCCAGCAGCTTGGTGCCGGTAGCAGAAAACATTCAGTACTTC.

V usage is TRBV18 and J usage is TRBJ2-3, with 8 bases aligning to TRBD1. CDR3 length equals 17 residues. Germline values: CDR1 KGHSH, CDR2 LQKENI. Trimming at V came to 3 bases and at J to 1 base, leaving 9 bases not matched to a gene. The CDR3 DNA reads as TGTGCCAGCTCACCTAAGACCGGGACAGGAGGCACAGATACGCAGTATTTT. It translates to CASSPKTGTGGTDTQYF. The variable domain in full, with the rest retrieved from reference TRBV18 and TRBJ2-3, is NAGVMQNPRHLVRRRGQEARLRCSPMKGHSHVYWYRQLPEEGLKFMVYLQKENIIDESGMPKERFSAEFPKEGPSILRIQQVVRGDSAAYFCASSPKTGTGGTDTQYFGPGTRLTVL.

The V and J genes are TRBV4-3 and TRBJ2-7; 8 bases fit TRBD2. The germline V gene has CDR1 LGHNA and CDR2 YSLEER. Trimming took 4 bases from V and 2 from J; bases not matched to a gene: 10. This CDR3 has 16 amino acids. The CDR3 DNA follows: TGCGCCAGCAGCCCCACCCTAGGACTAGCCCCCTACGAGCAGTACTTC. It specifies CASSPTLGLAPYEQYF.

CDR3 coding DNA: TGTGCCAGCTCACCCACGGGACATAGTATCGGGACCCAGTACTTC. This encodes CASSPTGHSIGTQYF. The chain is built from TRBV18 and TRBJ2-5; tentatively, D is TRBD1 (6 bases). This CDR3 region has 15 residues. Trimming pared 3 bases from V and 7 bases from J, leaving 18 bases between. Germline assignment: CDR1 KGHSH and CDR2 LQKENI. The full variable domain, with the rest looked up from reference TRBV18 and TRBJ2-5, is NAGVMQNPRHLVRRRGQEARLRCSPMKGHSHVYWYRQLPEEGLKFMVYLQKENIIDESGMPKERFSAEFPKEGPSILRIQQVVRGDSAAYFCASSPTGHSIGTQYFGPGTRLLVL.

This chain uses TRBV7-2 with TRBJ2-1; TRBD2 might be the D (7 bases). V lost 1 base to trimming and J lost 9 bases, with 16 bases between them. Germline V gives CDR1 SGHTA, CDR2 FQGNSA. The CDR3 spans 15 residues. CDR3 sequence: CASSLGGGARSEQFF. In DNA form, the CDR3 reads TGTGCCAGCAGCTTAGGTGGGGGGGCCAGGAGTGAGCAGTTCTTC.